This is a list of T cell receptor beta chains from one sample in a study of beta chain features in type 1 diabetes. The repertoire was sequenced with immunoSEQ multiplex PCR; TCRdb's copy has only in-frame clones and lacks some. The sample shows around 260,000 clones, 24% of them seen only once. The sample taken for sequencing was naive CD4+ T cells from blood. These receptors were taken from a woman between 25 and 40 years old with type 1 diabetes. The CDR3 runs from the conserved cysteine through the conserved F or W. A D gene is named only where the DNA matches it firmly. Clone size is not always given. Where it is, it says once, few, many or a class for expanded clones.

TRBJ1-1	.	TRBD1	TRBV20-1	CSAGRQGEAFF	TGCAGTGCTGGAAGACAGGGCGAAGCTTTCTTT
TRBJ2-5	few	TRBD2	TRBV6-1	CASSGAGDETQYF	TGTGCCAGCAGTGGAGCGGGAGACGAGACCCAGTACTTC
TRBJ2-3	few	.	TRBV11-2	CASSLDGPWGRNTDTQYF	TGTGCCAGCAGCTTAGATGGCCCTTGGGGGCGGAACACAGATACGCAGTATTTT
TRBJ2-1	.	.	TRBV6-6	CASGRGSGEQFF	TGTGCCAGCGGCAGGGGATCCGGTGAGCAGTTCTTC
TRBJ2-7	few	TRBD2	TRBV7-9	CASSSAWDYPSYEQYF	TGTGCCAGCAGCTCAGCTTGGGACTACCCCTCCTACGAGCAGTACTTC
TRBJ1-4	few	.	TRBV19	CASSRGGPATNEKLFF	TGTGCCAGTAGTCGCGGGGGACCTGCAACTAATGAAAAACTGTTTTTT
TRBJ2-7	.	TRBD2	TRBV30	CAWRLAGASYEQYF	TGTGCCTGGAGGCTAGCGGGGGCATCCTACGAGCAGTACTTC
TRBJ1-1	few	.	TRBV7-2	CASSLGAPLMNTEAFF	TGTGCCAGCAGCTTAGGGGCTCCCTTAATGAACACTGAAGCTTTCTTT
TRBJ2-1	.	TRBD2	TRBV25-1	CASSEYGAGLSSYNEQFF	TGTGCCAGCAGTGAATATGGAGCGGGACTTAGCTCCTACAATGAGCAGTTCTTC
TRBJ2-7	.	TRBD1	TRBV11-2	CASSTTGTGFYEQYF	TGTGCCAGCAGCACCACCGGGACAGGGTTCTACGAGCAGTACTTC
TRBJ2-5	few	.	TRBV30	CAWSRGRGEETQYF	TGTGCCTGGAGCCGGGGGAGAGGAGAAGAGACCCAGTACTTC
TRBJ1-5	.	TRBD1	TRBV18	CASSRQGTGSNQPQHF	TGTGCCAGCTCACGACAGGGAACGGGTAGCAATCAGCCCCAGCATTTT
TRBJ1-1	.	.	TRBV15	CATSRDREDEAFF	TGTGCCACCAGCAGAGATCGGGAGGATGAAGCTTTCTTT
TRBJ2-1	few	.	TRBV2	CASKLSNEQFF	TGTGCCAGCAAACTGTCCAATGAGCAGTTCTTC
TRBJ1-2	.	TRBD1	TRBV4-1	CASSPWTGIDGYTF	TGCGCCAGCAGCCCATGGACAGGGATCGATGGCTACACCTTC
TRBJ2-2	few	TRBD1	TRBV29-1	CSVDLQGAGHGELFF	TGCAGCGTGGACCTTCAGGGGGCCGGTCACGGGGAGCTGTTTTTT
TRBJ2-3	.	TRBD1	TRBV7-2	CASSRDRLDTQYF	TGTGCCAGCAGCCGGGACAGGTTAGATACGCAGTATTTT
TRBJ2-6	.	.	TRBV30	CIWGGSGANVLTF	TGTATTTGGGGGGGCTCCGGGGCCAACGTCCTGACTTTC
TRBJ2-7	once	.	TRBV7-9	CAGQQGNSYEQYF	TGTGCCGGTCAACAGGGAAACTCCTACGAGCAGTACTTC
TRBJ2-1	.	.	TRBV7-2	CASSGDSYNEQFF	TGTGCCAGCAGCGGGGACTCTTACAATGAGCAGTTCTTC
TRBJ2-5	few	TRBD2	TRBV27	CASSLGGWLETQYF	TGTGCCAGCAGTTTGGGGGGGTGGTTGGAGACCCAGTACTTC
TRBJ2-7	.	.	TRBV5-4	CASSRGSGLEQYF	TGTGCCAGCAGTCGGGGGTCGGGACTCGAGCAGTACTTC
TRBJ2-2	.	TRBD2	TRBV4-2	CASSQPFGAGADTGELFF	TGTGCCAGCAGCCAACCCTTCGGGGCGGGAGCGGACACCGGGGAGCTGTTTTTT
TRBJ1-2	few	.	TRBV7-9	CASSLNRRYGYTF	TGTGCCAGCAGCTTAAATCGTCGCTATGGCTACACCTTC
TRBJ2-1	.	TRBD2	TRBV12-5	CASGSKGLAGEGNEQFF	TGTGCTAGTGGTTCGAAGGGACTAGCGGGAGAGGGCAATGAGCAGTTCTTC
TRBJ1-5	.	.	TRBV28	CASSFASGSLQPQHF	TGTGCCAGCAGTTTTGCTAGTGGATCCCTCCAGCCCCAGCATTTT
TRBJ2-5	.	.	TRBV30	CAWSGSWGETQYF	TGTGCCTGGAGCGGGAGCTGGGGGGAGACCCAGTACTTC
TRBJ2-5	few	.	TRBV25-1	CASSGTRGAQETQYF	TGTGCCAGCAGTGGGACCCGGGGGGCCCAAGAGACCCAGTACTTC
TRBJ2-3	.	.	TRBV5-4	CASSLGTGDTQYF	TGTGCCAGCAGCTTGGGCACGGGGGATACGCAGTATTTT
TRBJ2-6	.	.	TRBV11-2	CASSGAVYSGANVLTF	TGTGCCAGCAGCGGGGCAGTTTACTCTGGGGCCAACGTCCTGACTTTC
TRBJ2-3	once	.	TRBV11-2	CASSPLSPSTDTQYF	TGTGCCAGCAGCCCCCTAAGTCCTAGCACAGATACGCAGTATTTT
TRBJ1-4	.	TRBD1	TRBV7-9	CASSLEQTGVSEKLFF	TGTGCCAGCAGCTTAGAACAGACAGGGGTCTCTGAAAAACTGTTTTTT
TRBJ1-2	once	.	TRBV7-9	CASSPRETESYGYTF	TGTGCCAGCAGCCCACGGGAGACAGAGTCCTATGGCTACACCTTC
TRBJ2-1	.	.	TRBV18	CASSPDSLFYNEQFF	TGTGCCAGCTCACCGGACTCCCTTTTCTACAATGAGCAGTTCTTC
TRBJ2-1	.	.	TRBV5-6	CASSLVPRYEQFF	TGTGCCAGCAGCTTGGTTCCCAGGTATGAGCAGTTCTTC
TRBJ1-1	.	.	TRBV7-3	CASSLGPSLNTEAFF	TGTGCCAGCAGCTTAGGTCCGAGCCTGAACACTGAAGCTTTCTTT
TRBJ1-2	few	.	TRBV30	CAWTDRKNYGYTF	TGTGCCTGGACCGACAGGAAAAACTATGGCTACACCTTC
TRBJ1-1	.	.	TRBV18	CASKTEMNTEAFF	TGTGCCAGCAAGACAGAAATGAACACTGAAGCTTTCTTT
TRBJ1-2	.	.	TRBV7-2	CASSFRSIGYTF	TGTGCCAGCAGTTTTCGGAGTATTGGCTACACCTTC
TRBJ1-2	.	.	TRBV28	CASRGGQNYGYTF	TGTGCCAGCAGGGGTGGACAGAACTATGGCTACACCTTC
TRBJ1-1	few	.	TRBV9	CASSVSGNTEAFF	TGTGCCAGCAGCGTCTCAGGGAACACTGAAGCTTTCTTT
TRBJ2-1	.	.	TRBV5-4	CASSLDRSQGKQFF	TGTGCCAGCAGCTTGGATAGGAGCCAGGGGAAGCAGTTCTTC